What follows are 6 T cell receptor beta chains derived from one specimen sequenced in a study of blood T cell repertoires in COVID-19. This table comes from immunoSEQ multiplex PCR, and its TCRdb copy is limited to in-frame clones, with some not included. The sample holds 170,000 or so clones, roughly 88% seen once. Source material: peripheral blood. These receptors all come from a woman aged 55-70 years with acute or convalescent COVID-19.

The rearrangement uses TRBV5-5 and TRBJ1-4; D is perhaps TRBD1 (6 bases). The CDR3 runs 16 residues. Deletions cut 4 bases from V and 4 bases from J, with 17 bases between. Looked up from germline, CDR1 is SGHKS and CDR2 is YYEKEE (reference sequence). The CDR3 spells CASSPFTGLNNEKLFF. Written as DNA, the CDR3 is TGTGCCAGCAGCCCTTTTACAGGGTTGAATAATGAAAAACTGTTTTTT.

The chain combines TRBV7-9 with TRBJ2-7; possible D gene TRBD1, 6 bases. Trimming took 6 bases from V and 1 from J, leaving 10 bases between them. The CDR3 covers 13 residues. Germline V gene lookup returns CDR1 SEHNR and CDR2 FQNEAQ (reference sequence). The CDR3 here is CASRLQGSYEQYF. The CDR3, as DNA: TGTGCCAGCAGGTTACAGGGTTCCTACGAGCAGTACTTC.

The rearrangement joins TRBV12-3 or TRBV12-4 to TRBJ2-1, with D possibly matching TRBD2 (5 bases). The CDR3 is made up of 13 amino acids. The germline V and J ends were trimmed by 7 bases and 10 bases, with 17 bases remaining between them. DNA for the CDR3: TGTGCCAGCACCATTTTCGGGGTTGGGGAGCAGTTCTTC. Its translation: CASTIFGVGEQFF.

V usage is TRBV5-4 and J usage is TRBJ2-7, with 12 bases fitting TRBD2. Germline V gene data show CDR1 as SGHNT and CDR2 as YYREEE (reference sequence). The V and J ends lost 4 bases and 0 bases, in that order; junction bases with no gene match: 8. The CDR3 sequence is 17 residues long. The CDR3 DNA follows: TGTGCCAGCAGCGCAACTAGCGGGGGGCTTAACTCCTACGAGCAGTACTTC. Its protein is CASSATSGGLNSYEQYF.

This clone was detected only a few times. This chain uses TRBV20-1 with TRBJ2-1, with TRBD2 identical over 11 bases. The V gene's germline CDR1 is DFQATT and CDR2 SNEGSKA (reference sequence). CDR3 length equals 14 residues. J gave up 4 bases and V 3 bases, and 2 bases lay outside the gene matches. Here the CDR3 DNA reads TGCAGTGCTAGTACTAGCGGGGGATACAATGAGCAGTTCTTC. Protein sequence: CSASTSGGYNEQFF.

As regards this clone: Other DNA sequences in this specimen translate into the identical CDR3. The chain uses TRBV27 and TRBJ2-3, with 10 positions matching TRBD1. Germline V gene lookup returns CDR1 MNHEY and CDR2 SMNVEV (reference sequence). The CDR3 covers 15 residues. V dropped 5 bases and J dropped 3; count of bases not matched to a gene: 5. CDR3 coding DNA: TGTGCCAGCAGTCGACCGGGACAGGGGACAGATACGCAGTATTTT. Protein sequence: CASSRPGQGTDTQYF.